This T cell receptor beta chain was recorded in a study of blood T cell repertoires in COVID-19. Original analysis: Quantification of nucleated cells was approximated via reference gene primer amplification. Only in-frame clones appear in the TCRdb table, and some are missing; sequencing was by immunoSEQ multiplex PCR. That table gives V, J and clone size, and the DNA gave D and trimming. The sample has approximately 310,000 clones, 85% seen once. Trimming took 5 bases from V and 4 from J; bases not matched to a gene: 9. Germline assignment: CDR1 MDHEN and CDR2 SYDVKM. The CDR3 is 15 amino acids. Participants were aged roughly 18 to 89 years from around 24 US areas. Participant reports of clinical history set cohort assignment.

Material: PBMCs or T cells enriched from blood (not recorded which). The sequence was obtained from a woman aged 25 to 39 who had been exposed to COVID-19. J is TRBJ1-2 and V is TRBV28; 8 nucleotides match TRBD1. The CDR3 nucleotides are TGTGCCAGCAGTATTATGACAGGGGATGTCTATGGCTACACCTTC. This encodes CASSIMTGDVYGYTF.